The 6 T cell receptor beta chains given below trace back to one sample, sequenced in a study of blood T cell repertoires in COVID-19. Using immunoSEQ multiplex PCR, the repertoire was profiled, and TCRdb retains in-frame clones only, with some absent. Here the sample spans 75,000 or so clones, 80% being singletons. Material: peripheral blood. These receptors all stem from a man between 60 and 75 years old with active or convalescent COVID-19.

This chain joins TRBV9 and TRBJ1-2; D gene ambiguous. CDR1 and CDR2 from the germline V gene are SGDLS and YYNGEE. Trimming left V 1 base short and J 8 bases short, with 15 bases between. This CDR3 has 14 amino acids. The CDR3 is CASSVRRYEGGYTF. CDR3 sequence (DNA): TGTGCCAGCAGCGTAAGACGCTACGAGGGCGGCTACACCTTC.

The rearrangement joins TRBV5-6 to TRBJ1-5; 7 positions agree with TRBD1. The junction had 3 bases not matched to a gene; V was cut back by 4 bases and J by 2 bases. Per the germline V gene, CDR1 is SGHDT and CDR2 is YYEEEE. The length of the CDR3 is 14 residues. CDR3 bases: TGTGCCAGCAGCGGGGGACAGCGCAATCAGCCCCAGCATTTT. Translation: CASSGGQRNQPQHF.

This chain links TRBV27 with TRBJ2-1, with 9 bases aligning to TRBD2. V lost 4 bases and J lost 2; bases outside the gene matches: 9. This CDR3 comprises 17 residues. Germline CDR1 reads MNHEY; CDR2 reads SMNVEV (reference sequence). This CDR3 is CASSSPRVAGAYNEQFF. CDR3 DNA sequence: TGTGCCAGCAGTTCACCCCGGGTAGCGGGGGCCTACAATGAGCAGTTCTTC.

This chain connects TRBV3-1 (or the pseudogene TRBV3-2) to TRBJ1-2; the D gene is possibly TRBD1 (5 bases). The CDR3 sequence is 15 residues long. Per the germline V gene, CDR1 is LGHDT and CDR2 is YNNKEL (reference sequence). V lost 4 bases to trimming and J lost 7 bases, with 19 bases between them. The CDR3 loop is CASSPQGGIRGGYTF. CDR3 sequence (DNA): TGTGCCAGCAGCCCCCAGGGTGGGATAAGAGGTGGCTACACCTTC.

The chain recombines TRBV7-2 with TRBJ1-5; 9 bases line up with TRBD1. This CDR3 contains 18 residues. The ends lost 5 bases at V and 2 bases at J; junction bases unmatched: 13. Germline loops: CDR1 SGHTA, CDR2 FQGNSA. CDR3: CASSDTPGTGTGNQPQHF. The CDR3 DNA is TGTGCCAGCAGCGATACCCCCGGGACAGGGACCGGCAATCAGCCCCAGCATTTT.

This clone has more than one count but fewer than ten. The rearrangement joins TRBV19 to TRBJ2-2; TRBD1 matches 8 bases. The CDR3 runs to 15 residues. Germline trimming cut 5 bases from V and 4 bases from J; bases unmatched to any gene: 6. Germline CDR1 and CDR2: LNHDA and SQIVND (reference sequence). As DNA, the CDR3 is TGTGCCAGTAGTCCCGGACAGGGCGGCACCGGGGAGCTGTTTTTT. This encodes CASSPGQGGTGELFF.